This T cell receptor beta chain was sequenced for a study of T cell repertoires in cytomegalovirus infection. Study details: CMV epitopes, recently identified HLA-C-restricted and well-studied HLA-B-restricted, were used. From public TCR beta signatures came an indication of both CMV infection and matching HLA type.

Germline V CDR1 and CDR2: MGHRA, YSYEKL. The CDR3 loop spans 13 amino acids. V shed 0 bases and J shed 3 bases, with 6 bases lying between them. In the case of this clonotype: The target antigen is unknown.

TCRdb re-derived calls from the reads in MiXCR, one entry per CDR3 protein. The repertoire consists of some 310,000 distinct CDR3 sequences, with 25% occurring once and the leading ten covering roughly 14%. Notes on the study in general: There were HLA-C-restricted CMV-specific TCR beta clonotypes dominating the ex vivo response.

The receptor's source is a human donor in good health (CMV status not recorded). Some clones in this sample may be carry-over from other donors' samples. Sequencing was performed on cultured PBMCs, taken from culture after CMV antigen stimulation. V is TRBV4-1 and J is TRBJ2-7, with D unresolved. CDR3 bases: TGCGCCAGCAGCCAAGAGAACGGCTACGAGCAGTACGTC. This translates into CASSQENGYEQYV.